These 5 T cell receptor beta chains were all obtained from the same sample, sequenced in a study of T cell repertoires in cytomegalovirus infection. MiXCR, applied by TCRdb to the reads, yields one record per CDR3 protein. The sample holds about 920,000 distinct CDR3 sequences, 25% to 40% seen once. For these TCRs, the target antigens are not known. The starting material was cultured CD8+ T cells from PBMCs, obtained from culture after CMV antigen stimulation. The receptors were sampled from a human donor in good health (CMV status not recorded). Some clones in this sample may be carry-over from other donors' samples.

The DNA of the CDR3 is TGTGCCAGCAGCTTAGGGGGGACTGACAGAGATGAAGCTTTCTTT. Encoded protein: CASSLGGTDRDEAFF. The chain carries TRBV7-9 and TRBJ1-1; D might be TRBD1 (5 bases). This CDR3 spans 15 amino acids. Germline-derived CDR1 and CDR2 are SEHNR and FQNEAQ (reference sequence). V dropped 1 base and J dropped 7 bases, with 16 bases sitting between them.

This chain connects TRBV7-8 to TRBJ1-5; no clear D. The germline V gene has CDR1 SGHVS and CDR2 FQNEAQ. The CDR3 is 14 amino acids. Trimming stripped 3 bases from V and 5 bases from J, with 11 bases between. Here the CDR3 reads CASSFTEGDQPQHF. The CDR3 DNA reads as TGTGCCAGCAGCTTTACCGAGGGAGATCAGCCCCAGCATTTT.

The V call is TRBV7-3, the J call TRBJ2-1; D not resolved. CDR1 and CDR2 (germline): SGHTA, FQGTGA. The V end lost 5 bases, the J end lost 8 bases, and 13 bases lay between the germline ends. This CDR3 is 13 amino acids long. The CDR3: CASSPVSRYEQFF. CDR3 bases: TGTGCCAGCAGCCCAGTGTCCCGCTATGAGCAGTTCTTC.

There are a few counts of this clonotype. CDR3: CASSSLGLQGNYGYTF. DNA of the CDR3: TGTGCCAGCAGTTCCCTGGGTTTACAGGGGAACTATGGCTACACCTTC. The chain is built from TRBV27 and TRBJ1-2; 7 positions agree with TRBD1. The CDR3 length is 16 residues. Germline V gene sequence: CDR1 MNHEY, CDR2 SMNVEV (reference sequence). V was clipped by 4 bases and J by 2 bases; unmatched bases: 10.

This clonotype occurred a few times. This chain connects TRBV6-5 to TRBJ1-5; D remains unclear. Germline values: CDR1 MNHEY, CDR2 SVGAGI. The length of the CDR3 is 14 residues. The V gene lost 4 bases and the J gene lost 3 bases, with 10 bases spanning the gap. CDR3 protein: CASSFIGLNQPQHF. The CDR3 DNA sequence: TGTGCCAGCAGTTTTATCGGACTCAATCAGCCCCAGCATTTT.